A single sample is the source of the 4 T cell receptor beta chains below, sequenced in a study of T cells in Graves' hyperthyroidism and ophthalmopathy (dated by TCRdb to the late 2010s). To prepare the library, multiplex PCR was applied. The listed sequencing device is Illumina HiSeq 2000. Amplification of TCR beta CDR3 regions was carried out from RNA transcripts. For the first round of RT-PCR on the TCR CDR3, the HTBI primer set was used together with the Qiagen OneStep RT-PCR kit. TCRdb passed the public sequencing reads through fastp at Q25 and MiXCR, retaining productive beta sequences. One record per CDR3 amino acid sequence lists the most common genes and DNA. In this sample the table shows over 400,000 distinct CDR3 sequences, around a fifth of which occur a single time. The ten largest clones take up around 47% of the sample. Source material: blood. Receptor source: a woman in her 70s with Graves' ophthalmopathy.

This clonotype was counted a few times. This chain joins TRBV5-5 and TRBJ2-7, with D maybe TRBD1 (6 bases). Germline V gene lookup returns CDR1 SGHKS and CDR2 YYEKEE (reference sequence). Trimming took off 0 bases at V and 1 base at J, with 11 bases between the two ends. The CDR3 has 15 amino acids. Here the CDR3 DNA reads TGTGCCAGCAGCTTGGCACGGACAGAATCCTACGAGCAGTACTTC. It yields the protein CASSLARTESYEQYF.

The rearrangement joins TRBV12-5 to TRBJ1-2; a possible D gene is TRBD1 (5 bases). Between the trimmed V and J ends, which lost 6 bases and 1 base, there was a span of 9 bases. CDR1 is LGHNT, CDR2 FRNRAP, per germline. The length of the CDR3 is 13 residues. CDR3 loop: CASGGGVNYGYTF. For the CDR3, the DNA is TGTGCTAGTGGGGGGGGTGTTAACTATGGCTACACCTTC.

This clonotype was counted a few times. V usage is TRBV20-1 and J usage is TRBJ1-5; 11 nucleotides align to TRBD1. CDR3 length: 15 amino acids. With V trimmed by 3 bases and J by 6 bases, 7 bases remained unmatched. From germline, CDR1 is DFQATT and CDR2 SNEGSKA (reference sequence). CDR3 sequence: CSASPGQGAFQPQHF. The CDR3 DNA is TGCAGTGCTAGCCCCGGACAGGGGGCATTTCAGCCCCAGCATTTT.

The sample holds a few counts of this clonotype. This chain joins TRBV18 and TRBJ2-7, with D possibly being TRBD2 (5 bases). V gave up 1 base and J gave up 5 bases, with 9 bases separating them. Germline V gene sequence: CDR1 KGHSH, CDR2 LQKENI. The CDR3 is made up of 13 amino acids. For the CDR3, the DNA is TGTGCCAGCTCACCACGTGTCGGGGACGAGCAGTACTTC. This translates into CASSPRVGDEQYF.